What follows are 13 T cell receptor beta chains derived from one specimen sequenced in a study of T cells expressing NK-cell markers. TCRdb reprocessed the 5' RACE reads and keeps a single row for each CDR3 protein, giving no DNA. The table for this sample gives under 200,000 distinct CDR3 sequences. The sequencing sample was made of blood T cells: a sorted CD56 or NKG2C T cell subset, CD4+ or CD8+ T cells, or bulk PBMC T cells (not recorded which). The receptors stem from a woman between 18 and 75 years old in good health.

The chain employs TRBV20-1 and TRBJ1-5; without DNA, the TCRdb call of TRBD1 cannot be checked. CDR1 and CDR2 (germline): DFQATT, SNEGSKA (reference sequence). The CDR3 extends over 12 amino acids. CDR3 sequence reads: CSARDFTPAQHF.

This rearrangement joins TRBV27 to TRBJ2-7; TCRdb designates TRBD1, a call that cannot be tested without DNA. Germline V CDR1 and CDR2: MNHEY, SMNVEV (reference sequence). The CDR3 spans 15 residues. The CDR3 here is CASSFSGTAAYEQYF.

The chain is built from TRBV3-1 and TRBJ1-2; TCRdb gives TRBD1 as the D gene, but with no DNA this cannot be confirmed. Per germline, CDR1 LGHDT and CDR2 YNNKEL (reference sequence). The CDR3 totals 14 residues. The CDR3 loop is CASSQRGQENGYTF. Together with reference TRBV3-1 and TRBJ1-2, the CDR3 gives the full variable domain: DTAVSQTPKYLVTQMGNDKSIKCEQNLGHDTMYWYKQDSKKFLKIMFSYNNKELIINETVPNRFSPKSPDKAHLNLHINSLELGDSAVYFCASSQRGQENGYTFGSGTRLTVV.

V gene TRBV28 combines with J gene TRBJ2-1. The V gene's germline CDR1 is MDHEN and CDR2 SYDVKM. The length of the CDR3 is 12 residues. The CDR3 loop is CASSLAVQEQFF.

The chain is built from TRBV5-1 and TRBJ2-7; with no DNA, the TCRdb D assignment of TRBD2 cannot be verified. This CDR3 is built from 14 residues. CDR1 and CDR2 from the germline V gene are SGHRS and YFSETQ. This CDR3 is CASSTVAGSREQYF.

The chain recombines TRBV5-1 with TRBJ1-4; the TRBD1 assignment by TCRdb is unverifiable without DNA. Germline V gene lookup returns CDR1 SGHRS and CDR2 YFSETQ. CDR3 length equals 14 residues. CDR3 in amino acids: CASSVQGNSEKLFF. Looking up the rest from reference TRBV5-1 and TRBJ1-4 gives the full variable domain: KAGVTQTPRYLIKTRGQQVTLSCSPISGHRSVSWYQQTPGQGLQFLFEYFSETQRNKGNFPGRFSGRQFSNSRSEMNVSTLELGDSALYLCASSVQGNSEKLFFGSGTQLSVL.

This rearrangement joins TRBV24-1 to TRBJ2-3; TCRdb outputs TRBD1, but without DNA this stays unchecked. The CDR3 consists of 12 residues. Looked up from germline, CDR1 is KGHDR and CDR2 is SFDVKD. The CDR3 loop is CATAVGGDTQYF.

CDR3: CASTMGGGVPGELFF. The V gene is TRBV12-3 or TRBV12-4, the J gene TRBJ2-2; TCRdb indicates TRBD2, and absent DNA this call remains unverified. This CDR3 is built from 15 residues.

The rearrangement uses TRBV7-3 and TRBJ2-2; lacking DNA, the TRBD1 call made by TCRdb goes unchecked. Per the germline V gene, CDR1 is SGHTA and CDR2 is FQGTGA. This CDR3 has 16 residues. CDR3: CASSLTYRDSAGELFF.

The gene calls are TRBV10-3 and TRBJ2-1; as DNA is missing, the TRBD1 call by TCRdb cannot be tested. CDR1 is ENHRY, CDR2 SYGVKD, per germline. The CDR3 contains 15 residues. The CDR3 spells CAIGRGRINYNEQFF.

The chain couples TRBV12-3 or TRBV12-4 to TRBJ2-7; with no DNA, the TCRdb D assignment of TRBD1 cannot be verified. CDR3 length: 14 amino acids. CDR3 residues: CASSRQGASYEQYF.

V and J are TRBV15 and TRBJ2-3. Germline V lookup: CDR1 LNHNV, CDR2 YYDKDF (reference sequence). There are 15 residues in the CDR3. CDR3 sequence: CATSREVTRTDTQYF.

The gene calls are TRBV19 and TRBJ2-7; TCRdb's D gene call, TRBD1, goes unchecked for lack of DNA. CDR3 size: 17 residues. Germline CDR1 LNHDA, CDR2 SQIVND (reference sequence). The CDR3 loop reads CASSKPPGTGISYEQYF.